This section outlines one TCR beta chain sequence together with its context. Its target is unknown. For CDR3 and TCR beta VDJ profiling, genomic DNA was the template used. One entry per CDR3 protein, called by TCRdb with MiXCR from the reads. The sample lists some 140,000 distinct CDR3 sequences; around two fifths were seen once. The sample belongs to a study of CD8+CD57+ T cells in acquired aplastic anemia. About the study: The average for DNA from sorted CD4+ and CD8+ cells was 3.2 ug. Sequencing produced an average of approximately 11 million reads per healthy donor for CD4+ cells. General study results and limits: Patients and controls were found to share approximately 31 CD8+ CDR3 sequences. With respect to CD8+ Simpson's diversity, patients and controls did not differ significantly.

V was clipped by 0 bases and J by 10 bases, with 13 bases between them. Germline CDR1 and CDR2: SGHAT and FQNNGV. This CDR3 has 15 residues. The sequence derives from a human donor in good health, serving as a control. Sequenced material: sorted CD4+, CD8+, or CD8+CD57+ T cells (not recorded which) from PBMCs. The J gene is TRBJ1-6, the V gene TRBV11-2; D ambiguous. CDR3 sequence (DNA): TGTGCCAGCAGCTTAGAGGCCCGGGTACGCTCACCCCTCCACTTT. Translating it yields CASSLEARVRSPLHF.